A selection of T cell receptor beta chains follows, all from one sample in a study of identical twins. TCRdb re-called the 5' RACE reads with MiXCR, one entry per CDR3 protein. The table records 1,800,000 or so distinct CDR3 sequences, around a third of them present only once. Input material: cord blood. Every receptor here comes from a newborn girl in good health. Each CDR3 is given with its conserved first and last residue. A D gene is named only where the DNA matches it firmly. Clone sizes are given selectively: once, few, many, or a class where the clone is expanded.

j_call,d_call,v_call,clone_size,cdr3_nt,cdr3_aa
TRBJ2-1,NA,TRBV7-2,few,TGTGCCAGCAGCGCGGCCCCCAACAATGAGCAGTTCTTC,CASSAAPNNEQFF
TRBJ2-5,NA,TRBV29-1,NA,TGCAGCGTTGAAAAATACGGCACTTATCAAGAGACCCAGTACTTC,CSVEKYGTYQETQYF
TRBJ2-3,NA,TRBV27,NA,TGTGCCAGCAGGAAGGGGCCGGTACTCACAGATACGCAGTATTTT,CASRKGPVLTDTQYF
TRBJ2-7,TRBD2,TRBV20-1,many,TGCAGTGCTTTAACCATAGCGGGAGTGCCCTACGAGCAGTACTTC,CSALTIAGVPYEQYF
TRBJ2-7,NA,TRBV29-1,NA,TGCAGCGTTTATTCCACGCGGTCGGAGCAGTACTTC,CSVYSTRSEQYF
TRBJ2-1,TRBD2,TRBV20-1,few,TGCAGTCGAACTAGCGGTGGGGACTACAATGAGCAGTTCTTC,CSRTSGGDYNEQFF
TRBJ1-5,TRBD1,TRBV2,few,TGTGCCAGCGGGGACAGGGCTCTACTGAGCAATCAGCCCCAGCATTTT,CASGDRALLSNQPQHF
TRBJ2-1,TRBD2,TRBV5-1,NA,TGCGCCAGCAGCCCGTTGACTAGCGGGGGGGCCAATGAGCAGTTCTTC,CASSPLTSGGANEQFF
TRBJ2-3,TRBD2,TRBV12-3/TRBV12-4,few,TGTGCCACCACGGGGGGAAATGAAGATACGCAGTATTTT,CATTGGNEDTQYF
TRBJ2-3,NA,TRBV4-1,few,TGCGCCAGCAGCCAAGGCGCTCCGGATACGCAGTATTTT,CASSQGAPDTQYF
TRBJ1-2,NA,TRBV29-1,many,TGCAGCGTGGCTAATTTGGGCAGTTACAACTATGGCTACACCTTC,CSVANLGSYNYGYTF
TRBJ1-4,NA,TRBV4-1,NA,TGCGCCAGCAGCCAGGGTCCGATAGAAAAACTGTTTTTT,CASSQGPIEKLFF
TRBJ1-4,NA,TRBV29-1,NA,TGCAGCGTCGGAGGGGGACCCTTTAATGAAAAACTGTTTTTT,CSVGGGPFNEKLFF
TRBJ2-7,NA,TRBV27,NA,TGTGCCAGCAGCCCCCGTCCAGGGGTCTACGAGCAGTACTTC,CASSPRPGVYEQYF
TRBJ2-5,NA,TRBV7-2,few,TGTGCCAGCAGCTCCTCGGGCAGGGGGACCCAGTACTTC,CASSSSGRGTQYF
TRBJ2-7,NA,TRBV3-1,NA,TGTGCCAGCAGCCACCCTGAAAGGGCCTACGAGCAGTACTTC,CASSHPERAYEQYF